This entry lists 8 T cell receptor beta chains sequenced from one sample in a study of T cells after posttransplantation cyclophosphamide (dated by TCRdb to 2016 to 2017). Library construction relied on the immunoSEQ multiplex PCR assay. TCRdb re-hosts the immuneACCESS table, in-frame sequences only. Its copies lack some clones; in the studies checked, an unresolved V gene accounts for under half of them, and the cause for the rest is not known. The table puts more than 35,000 clones in this sample, none counted just once. The ten biggest clones cover 2.5% of the sample. Sequenced material: PBMCs. These receptors were collected from a man aged 50-60 years in good health, CMV-negative, and a related stem cell transplant donor.

This clone was picked up many times. This chain joins TRBV6-5 and TRBJ2-1; the match to TRBD2 covers 9 bases. Losses at the gene ends were 2 bases for V and 5 bases for J; bases not matched to a gene: 4. Germline-derived CDR1 and CDR2 are MNHEY and SVGAGI. The CDR3 is 15 residues long. The CDR3: CASSYGLAGNNEQFF. The CDR3 coding sequence is TGTGCCAGCAGTTACGGGCTAGCGGGGAACAATGAGCAGTTCTTC.

This clone was seen ten or more times. The genes are TRBV2 and TRBJ2-7; 7 bases are shared with TRBD1. CDR3 length: 16 residues. The V gene's germline CDR1 is SNHLY and CDR2 FYNNEI. V was clipped by 6 bases and J by 1 base; unmatched bases: 12. The CDR3 region has the DNA TGTGCCAGCAGCGTATACCCGGGACAGTCATCCTACGAGCAGTACTTC. It encodes CASSVYPGQSSYEQYF.

In its sample, this clone was seen many times. V usage is TRBV7-2 and J usage is TRBJ1-2; no firm D call. Germline assignment: CDR1 SGHTA and CDR2 FQGNSA. With 3 bases removed from V and 5 bases from J, the gap between germline ends came to 7 bases. This CDR3 has 12 amino acids. CDR3 protein: CASSFSGYGYTF. The DNA for the CDR3 is TGTGCCAGCAGCTTTTCGGGTTATGGCTACACCTTC.

This clone was found many times. The rearrangement joins TRBV10-3 to TRBJ1-2; D gene unclear. V lost 2 bases to trimming and J lost 5 bases, with 15 bases between them. CDR3 length: 15 residues. The germline V gene encodes CDR1 ENHRY and CDR2 SYGVKD. The CDR3 coding sequence is TGTGCCATCAGTGAGGGGGAGGATCCGATTTATGGCTACACCTTC. Protein product: CAISEGEDPIYGYTF.

The V and J genes are TRBV19 and TRBJ1-2; D is ambiguous. CDR1 LNHDA and CDR2 SQIVND come from the germline V gene (reference sequence). Trimming removed 0 bases from V and 0 bases from J, with 8 bases in between. This CDR3 spans 15 amino acids. The CDR3 nucleotides read TGTGCCAGTAGTATAGATCACGGAGCTAACTATGGCTACACCTTC. Translating it yields CASSIDHGANYGYTF.

This chain uses TRBV18 with TRBJ2-7; D is perhaps TRBD1 (6 bases). Trimming stripped 3 bases from V and 4 bases from J, with 16 bases between. This CDR3 region has 15 residues. From germline, CDR1 is KGHSH and CDR2 LQKENI. CDR3 DNA sequence: TGTGCCAGCTCACCGGTACAGGGAAATACGTACGAGCAGTACTTC. It specifies CASSPVQGNTYEQYF. The whole variable domain, filled in from reference TRBV18 and TRBJ2-7, reads NAGVMQNPRHLVRRRGQEARLRCSPMKGHSHVYWYRQLPEEGLKFMVYLQKENIIDESGMPKERFSAEFPKEGPSILRIQQVVRGDSAAYFCASSPVQGNTYEQYFGPGTRLTVT.

This clone was recorded many times. This rearrangement joins TRBV2 to TRBJ1-2; 11 bases are a match to TRBD1. This CDR3 comprises 16 residues. CDR1 is SNHLY, CDR2 FYNNEI, per germline. The V and J ends lost 8 bases and 0 bases, in that order; junction bases with no gene match: 8. The chain's CDR3 is CASPGQGAGANYGYTF. CDR3 nucleotide sequence: TGTGCCAGCCCCGGACAGGGGGCTGGAGCTAACTATGGCTACACCTTC.

The chain has TRBV9 and TRBJ2-7, with a possible D match to TRBD2 (6 bases). The CDR3 runs 14 residues. Trimming shortened V by 4 bases and J by 5 bases, and 16 bases separated the two germline ends. Germline assignment: CDR1 SGDLS and CDR2 YYNGEE. CDR3 sequence (DNA): TGTGCCAGCAGCACCTGGGGGGAGTTGAACGAGCAGTACTTC. Translating it yields CASSTWGELNEQYF.